What follows are 13 T cell receptor beta chains derived from one specimen sequenced in a study of molecular identifiers for immune sequencing clone quantification. TCRdb recomputed calls from the PCR reads with MiXCR, one row per CDR3 protein. The table lists about 40,000 distinct CDR3 sequences, roughly 22% of them singletons. Sequencing was performed on naive CD8+ T cells from blood, with Jurkat cell RNA spiked in. Specified subset: FACS-sorted CD8+CD4-CCR7+CD45RA+ naive T cells. The receptors stem from a human donor in good health. Some libraries in this study had Jurkat cell RNA spiked in.

This clonotype was observed at least ten times. The chain carries TRBV14 and TRBJ2-7; 7 bases match TRBD2. The CDR3 consists of 15 residues. Trimming cost V 2 bases and J 0 bases; bases outside gene matches: 4. Germline CDR1 and CDR2: SGHDN and FVKESK. The CDR3 protein is CASSQSAGASYEQYF. The CDR3 coding sequence is TGTGCCAGCAGCCAATCTGCGGGAGCCTCCTACGAGCAGTACTTC.

This clonotype appeared many times. J is TRBJ1-5 and V is TRBV7-2, with D tentatively TRBD1 (6 bases). The CDR3 has 15 amino acids. Germline V gene data show CDR1 as SGHTA and CDR2 as FQGNSA. The ends were cut back, 5 bases at V and 4 bases at J, with 15 bases in the middle. For the CDR3, the DNA is TGTGCCAGCAGCCCAGGGTTGGGGGCGAATCAGCCCCAGCATTTT. As protein: CASSPGLGANQPQHF.

In regard to this clonotype: An end of the junction does not agree with germline; a read error may underlie this. The CDR3 DNA is TGTGCCAGCAACTTAGGCGGGGGGGGCACAGATACGCAGTATTTT. Translated, it gives CASNLGGGGTDTQYF. J is TRBJ2-3 and V is TRBV7-9; 9 nucleotides agree with TRBD2. In germline, CDR1 is SEHNR, CDR2 FQNEAQ (reference sequence). CDR3 length: 15 residues.

This clonotype was detected ten times or more. The J gene is TRBJ2-7, the V gene TRBV7-2, with TRBD2 matching over 9 bases. This CDR3 spans 14 amino acids. The germline CDR1 and CDR2 sequences are SGHTA and FQGNSA. V was pared by 6 bases and J by 2 bases, with 5 bases of the junction left unmatched. The CDR3 DNA reads TGTGCCAGCAGTCTAATAGCGGGAGCCTACGAGCAGTACTTC. Its translation is CASSLIAGAYEQYF.

Judged by abundance, this clonotype is medium-sized. The chain uses TRBV29-1 and TRBJ2-2; D may be TRBD1 (6 bases). The germline V and J ends were trimmed by 5 bases and 0 bases, with 13 bases remaining between them. The CDR3 loop spans 15 amino acids. Per the germline V gene, CDR1 is SQVTM and CDR2 is ANQGSEA. The CDR3 is CSVIPGQTNTGELFF. CDR3 DNA sequence: TGCAGCGTTATCCCTGGACAGACGAACACCGGGGAGCTGTTTTTT.

This clonotype was recorded a few times. V usage is TRBV12-3 or TRBV12-4 and J usage is TRBJ2-3; D call uncertain. This CDR3 contains 12 residues. Trimming took 4 bases from V and 6 from J, leaving 8 bases between them. The CDR3 protein is CASSSHRDTQYF. The DNA of the CDR3 is TGTGCCAGCAGTTCTCACCGGGATACGCAGTATTTT.

In regard to this clonotype: Just one base apart from a much larger clone, this may be a read error. The chain is built from TRBV27 and TRBJ2-7, with a tentative D call TRBD1 (6 bases). This CDR3 contains 14 residues. Trimming removed 6 bases at V and 2 bases at J, with 14 bases between. Germline values: CDR1 MNHEY, CDR2 SMNVEV (reference sequence). The CDR3 DNA reads TGTGCCAGCAGGTTGGGGGCCTTGACCTACGAGCAGTACTTC. Protein sequence: CASRLGALTYEQYF.

This clonotype appeared many times. The chain employs TRBV11-3 and TRBJ2-2, with a possible D match to TRBD1 (6 bases). Between the trimmed V and J ends, which lost 1 base and 7 bases, there was a span of 10 bases. There are 14 residues in the CDR3. Germline lookup yields CDR1 SGHNT and CDR2 YENEEA. This CDR3 reads CASSLGTEGGELFF. The CDR3 DNA sequence: TGTGCCAGCAGCTTAGGGACAGAAGGCGGGGAGCTGTTTTTT.

This clonotype was recorded at least ten times. The V gene is TRBV28, the J gene TRBJ2-3; D might be TRBD1 (5 bases). Germline CDR1 reads MDHEN; CDR2 reads SYDVKM. Trimming left V 2 bases short and J 4 bases short, with 10 bases between. CDR3 length: 14 amino acids. The CDR3 DNA sequence: TGTGCCAGCAGTTTAGTAGGGGTGGCAGATACGCAGTATTTT. Its protein product is CASSLVGVADTQYF.

This clonotype was recorded many times. This sequence joins TRBV24-1 and TRBJ2-5, with D possibly TRBD2 on 5 matching bases. Per the germline V gene, CDR1 is KGHDR and CDR2 is SFDVKD. The V and J ends lost 2 bases and 2 bases respectively, with 5 bases between them. The CDR3 is 13 amino acids. CDR3 amino acids: CATSDWTQETQYF. The CDR3, as DNA: TGTGCCACCAGTGATTGGACTCAAGAGACCCAGTACTTC.

This clonotype was observed many times. The rearrangement joins TRBV2 to TRBJ2-6; D is unclear. CDR3 length: 16 residues. CDR1 is SNHLY and CDR2 is FYNNEI in the germline V gene. The V and J ends lost 1 base and 5 bases respectively, with 12 bases between them. The CDR3 nucleotides are TGTGCCAGCAGTGAAGGTTTAGGGTTAAGGGCCAACGTCCTGACTTTC. Amino acid sequence: CASSEGLGLRANVLTF.

Turning to this clonotype: Given a much more abundant clone one base away, this may be a read error. This chain joins TRBV19 and TRBJ2-1, with D possibly being TRBD1 (5 bases). Germline-derived CDR1 and CDR2 are LNHDA and SQIVND (reference sequence). The CDR3 has 16 residues. The CDR3 protein is CASSMWGTLSYNGQFF. DNA for the CDR3: TGTGCCAGTAGTATGTGGGGCACCCTATCCTACAATGGGCAGTTCTTC. The full variable domain, with the rest looked up from reference TRBV19 and TRBJ2-1, is DGGITQSPKYLFRKEGQNVTLSCEQNLNHDAMYWYRQDPGQGLRLIYYSQIVNDFQKGDIAEGYSVSREKKESFPLTVTSAQKNPTAFYLCASSMWGTLSYNGQFFGPGTRLTVL.

In this sample, this clonotype turned up many times. The chain links TRBV7-8 to TRBJ2-5; D possibly uses TRBD1 or TRBD2 (6 bases each). V was clipped by 4 bases and J by 7 bases, with 10 bases between them. Germline CDR1 and CDR2: SGHVS and FQNEAQ. This CDR3 contains 12 residues. In nucleotides, the CDR3 is TGTGCCAGCAGCTGGGGGGCGGGGACCCAGTACTTC. Its protein product is CASSWGAGTQYF.